This TCR beta chain was documented in a study of early T cells in non-severe SARS-CoV-2 infection (dated by TCRdb to the early 2020s). Background for the entire study: TCR sequencing used bulk RNA from unsorted whole blood, so alpha and beta chains could not be paired.

This clonotype was seen ten or more times. Its target antigen remains unknown. Base quality data are lacking; no much larger clone is found one base away. This was a case-control study nested in a cohort of healthcare workers in London, UK, who had nasopharyngeal swab PCR tests and blood samples taken every week. Healthcare workers were enrolled in the week of the UK lockdown, from 23 to 31 March 2020, and were followed every week for up to roughly 16 weeks. V is trimmed back by 7 bases and J by 1 base, and the junction contains 4 bases that no gene match accounts for. From a lookup of the germline V gene, CDR1 and CDR2 are KGHDR and SFDVKD. There are 15 amino acids in the CDR3, from cysteine to phenylalanine inclusive. Of the read, only the CDR3 DNA is kept; its 45 bases are in frame from base 1. Receptor amplification or capture employed 5' RACE. Sequencing relied on a NextSeq 500. The TCR library protocol attached unique molecular identifiers to individual cDNA molecules to correct for sequencing error and PCR bias. Both TCR alpha and beta chains were sequenced, and tight co-correlation was observed between alpha and beta sequence abundances in each sample. From the authors' description of their analysis: Decombinator V4 was used to perform V gene, J gene and CDR3 annotation of TCR sequences. Expanded TCRs were defined as changing significantly between any two time points under a Poisson model with p below 0.0001. TCR abundances were normalised to the total number of TCRs sequenced in each sample and reported as counts per million. TRAV1-2 paired with TRAJ12, TRAJ20 or TRAJ33 defined MAIT TCRs, while TRAV10 paired with TRAJ18 defined iNKT TCRs. VDJdb, accessed 1 November 2021, was searched for CMV, EBV and SARS-CoV-2 annotated TCRs, with TCRs annotated for multiple antigens excluded. Through fastp at Q25 and MiXCR, TCRdb rebuilt clones from the public reads, retaining in-frame beta chains. Identical CDR3 protein sequences are pooled into one entry, listed with their most common genes and DNA. These V and J calls rely on TCRdb rather than the paper's analysis. For this sample the table gives 99,000 or so distinct CDR3 sequences, of which over 15% were detected only once. The leading ten clones occupy roughly 1.2% of the sample.

Study-wide findings and limitations: VDJdb matching was skewed toward anti-spike CD8 responses, so virus-specific expansions were likely underestimated and private and CD4 specificities were missed.

The sequence joins TRBV24-1 to TRBJ2-2; a stretch of 8 junction bases matches TRBD1. The sequenced material came from whole blood. The TCR originated in an adult who was a healthcare worker with PCR-confirmed SARS-CoV-2 infection or an uninfected control (not recorded which). The CDR3 sequence is CATRSGTGNTGELFF. The DNA reads as follows: TGTGCCACCAGATCCGGGACAGGGAACACCGGGGAGCTGTTTTTT.